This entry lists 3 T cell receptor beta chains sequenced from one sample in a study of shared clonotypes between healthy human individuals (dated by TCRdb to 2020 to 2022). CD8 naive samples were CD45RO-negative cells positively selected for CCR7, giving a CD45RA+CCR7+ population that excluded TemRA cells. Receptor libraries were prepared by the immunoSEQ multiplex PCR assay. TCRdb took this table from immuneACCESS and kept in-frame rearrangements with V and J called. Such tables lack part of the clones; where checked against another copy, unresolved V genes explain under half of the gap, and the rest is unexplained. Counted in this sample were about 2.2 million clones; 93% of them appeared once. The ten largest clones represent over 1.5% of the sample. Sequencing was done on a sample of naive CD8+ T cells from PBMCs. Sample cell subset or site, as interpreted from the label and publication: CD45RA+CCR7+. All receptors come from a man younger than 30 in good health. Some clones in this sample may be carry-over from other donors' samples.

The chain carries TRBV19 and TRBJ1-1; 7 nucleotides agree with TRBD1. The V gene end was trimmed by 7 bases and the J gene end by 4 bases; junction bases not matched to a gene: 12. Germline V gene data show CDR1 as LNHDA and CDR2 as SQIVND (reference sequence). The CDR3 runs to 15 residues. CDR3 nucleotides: TGTGCCAGTAAAGGACAGGCAGATGTCGGCACTGAAGCTTTCTTT. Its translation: CASKGQADVGTEAFF.

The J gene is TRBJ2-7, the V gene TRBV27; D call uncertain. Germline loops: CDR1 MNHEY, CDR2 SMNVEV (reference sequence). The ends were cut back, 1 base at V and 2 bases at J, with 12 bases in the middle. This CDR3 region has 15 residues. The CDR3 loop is CASSLLISPPYEQYF. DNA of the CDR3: TGTGCCAGCAGTTTATTAATTAGTCCCCCCTACGAGCAGTACTTC.

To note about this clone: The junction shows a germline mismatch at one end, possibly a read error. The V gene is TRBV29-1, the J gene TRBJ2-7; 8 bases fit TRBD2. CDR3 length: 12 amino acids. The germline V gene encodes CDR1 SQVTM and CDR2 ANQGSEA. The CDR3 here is CSCGAGGYEQYF. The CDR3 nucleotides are TGTAGCTGCGGGGCGGGAGGTTACGAGCAGTACTTC.